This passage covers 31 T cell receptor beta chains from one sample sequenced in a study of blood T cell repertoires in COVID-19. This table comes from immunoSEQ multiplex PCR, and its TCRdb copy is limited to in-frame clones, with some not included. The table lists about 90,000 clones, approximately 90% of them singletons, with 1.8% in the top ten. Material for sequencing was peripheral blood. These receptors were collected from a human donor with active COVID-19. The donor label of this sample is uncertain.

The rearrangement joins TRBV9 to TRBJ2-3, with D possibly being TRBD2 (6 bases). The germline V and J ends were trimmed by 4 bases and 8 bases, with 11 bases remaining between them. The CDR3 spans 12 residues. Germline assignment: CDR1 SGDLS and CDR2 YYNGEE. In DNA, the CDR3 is TGTGCCAGCAGCCCCGGGCGGGGTACGCAGTATTTT. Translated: CASSPGRGTQYF. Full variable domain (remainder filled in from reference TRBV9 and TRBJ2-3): DSGVTQTPKHLITATGQRVTLRCSPRSGDLSVYWYQQSLDQGLQFLIQYYNGEERAKGNILERFSAQQFPDLHSELNLSSLELGDSALYFCASSPGRGTQYFGPGTRLTVL.

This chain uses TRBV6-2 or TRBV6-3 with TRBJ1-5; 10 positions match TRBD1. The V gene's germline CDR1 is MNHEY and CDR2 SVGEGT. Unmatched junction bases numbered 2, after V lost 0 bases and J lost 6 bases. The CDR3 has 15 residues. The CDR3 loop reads CASSYSDRGTQPQHF. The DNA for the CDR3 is TGTGCCAGCAGTTACTCGGACAGGGGGACTCAGCCCCAGCATTTT.

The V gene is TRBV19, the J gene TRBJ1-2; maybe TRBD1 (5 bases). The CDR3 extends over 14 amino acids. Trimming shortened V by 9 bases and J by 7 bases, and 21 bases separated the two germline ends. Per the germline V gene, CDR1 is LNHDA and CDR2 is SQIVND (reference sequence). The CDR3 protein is CASNAYWGGSGYTF. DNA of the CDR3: TGTGCCAGCAACGCCTATTGGGGGGGGAGTGGCTACACCTTC.

Here the CDR3 DNA reads TGCGCCAGCAGCTTGGGCAGTCAAAGTGAAAACACCATATATTTT. Protein sequence: CASSLGSQSENTIYF. The chain combines TRBV5-1 with TRBJ1-3; D unresolved. Germline CDR1 SGHRS, CDR2 YFSETQ. This CDR3 is 15 amino acids long. V was trimmed by 0 bases and J by 6 bases, leaving 13 bases between them.

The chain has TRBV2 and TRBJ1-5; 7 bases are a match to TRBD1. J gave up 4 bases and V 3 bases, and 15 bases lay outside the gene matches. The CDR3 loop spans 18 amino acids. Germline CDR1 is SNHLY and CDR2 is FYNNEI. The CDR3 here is CASSESMRGRIGNQPQHF. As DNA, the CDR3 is TGTGCCAGCAGTGAGTCGATGAGGGGGCGAATCGGGAATCAGCCCCAGCATTTT.

The CDR3 reads CSSGQGAGGYTF. The CDR3, as DNA: TGCAGCTCGGGACAGGGGGCTGGTGGCTACACCTTC. The genes are TRBV29-1 and TRBJ1-2, with 12 bases lining up with TRBD1. Looked up from germline, CDR1 is SQVTM and CDR2 is ANQGSEA. J gave up 7 bases and V 8 bases, and 5 bases lay outside the gene matches. This CDR3 is built from 12 residues.

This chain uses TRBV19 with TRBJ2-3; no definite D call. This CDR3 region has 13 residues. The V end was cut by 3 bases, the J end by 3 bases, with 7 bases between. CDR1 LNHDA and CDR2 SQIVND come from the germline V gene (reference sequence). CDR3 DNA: TGTGCCAGTAGTATCTCCGGTACAGATACGCAGTATTTT. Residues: CASSISGTDTQYF.

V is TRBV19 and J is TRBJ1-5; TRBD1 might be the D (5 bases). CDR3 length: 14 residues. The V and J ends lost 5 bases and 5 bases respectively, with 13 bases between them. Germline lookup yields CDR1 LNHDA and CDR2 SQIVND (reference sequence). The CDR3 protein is CASSLGLMYQPQHF. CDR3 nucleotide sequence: TGTGCCAGTAGTCTGGGGCTCATGTATCAGCCCCAGCATTTT.

CDR3 bases: TGTGCCAGCAGCTTAGATCGGGGGGGGAACACTGAAGCTTTCTTT. Protein sequence: CASSLDRGGNTEAFF. This rearrangement joins TRBV7-2 to TRBJ1-1; D is perhaps TRBD1 (5 bases). The CDR3 loop spans 15 amino acids. Germline CDR1 SGHTA, CDR2 FQGNSA. Trimming took off 1 base at V and 1 base at J, with 10 bases between the two ends.

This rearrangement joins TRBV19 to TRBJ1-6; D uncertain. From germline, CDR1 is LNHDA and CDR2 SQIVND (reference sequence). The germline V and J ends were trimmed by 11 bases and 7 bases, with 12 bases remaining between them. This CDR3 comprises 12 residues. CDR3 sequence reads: CAAGSGNSPLHF. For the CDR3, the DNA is TGTGCCGCAGGTTCGGGAAATTCACCCCTCCACTTT. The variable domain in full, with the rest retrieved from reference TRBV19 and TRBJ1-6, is DGGITQSPKYLFRKEGQNVTLSCEQNLNHDAMYWYRQDPGQGLRLIYYSQIVNDFQKGDIAEGYSVSREKKESFPLTVTSAQKNPTAFYLCAAGSGNSPLHFGNGTRLTVT.

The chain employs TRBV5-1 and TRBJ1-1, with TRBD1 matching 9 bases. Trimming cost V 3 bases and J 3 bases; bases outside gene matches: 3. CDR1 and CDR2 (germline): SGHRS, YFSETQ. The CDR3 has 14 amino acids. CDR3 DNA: TGCGCCAGCAGCTCCCGGACAGGGGACACTGAAGCTTTCTTT. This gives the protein CASSSRTGDTEAFF.

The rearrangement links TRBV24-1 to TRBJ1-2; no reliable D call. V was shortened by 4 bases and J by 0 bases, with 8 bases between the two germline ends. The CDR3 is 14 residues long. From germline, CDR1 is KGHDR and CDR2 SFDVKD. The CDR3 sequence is CATSDGSSNYGYTF. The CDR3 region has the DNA TGTGCCACCAGTGACGGGAGCTCTAACTATGGCTACACCTTC.

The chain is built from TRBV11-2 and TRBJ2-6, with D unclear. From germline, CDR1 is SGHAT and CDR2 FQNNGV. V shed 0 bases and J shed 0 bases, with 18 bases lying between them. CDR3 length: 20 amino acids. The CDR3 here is CASSLDLTRWRSSGANVLTF. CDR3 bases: TGTGCCAGCAGCTTAGATCTTACGAGGTGGCGGAGCTCTGGGGCCAACGTCCTGACTTTC.

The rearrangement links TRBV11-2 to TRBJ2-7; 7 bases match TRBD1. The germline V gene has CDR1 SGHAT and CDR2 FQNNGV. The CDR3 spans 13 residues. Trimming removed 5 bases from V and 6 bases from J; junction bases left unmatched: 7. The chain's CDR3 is CASSVDRDSEQYF. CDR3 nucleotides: TGTGCCAGCAGCGTCGACCGGGACAGCGAGCAGTACTTC.

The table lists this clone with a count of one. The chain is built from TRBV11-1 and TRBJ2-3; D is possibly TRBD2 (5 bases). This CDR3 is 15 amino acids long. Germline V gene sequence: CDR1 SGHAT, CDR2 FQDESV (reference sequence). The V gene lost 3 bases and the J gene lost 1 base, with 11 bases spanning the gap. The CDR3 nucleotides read TGTGCCAGCAGCTTTGAGGGCGGAGGCACAGATACGCAGTATTTT. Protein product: CASSFEGGGTDTQYF.

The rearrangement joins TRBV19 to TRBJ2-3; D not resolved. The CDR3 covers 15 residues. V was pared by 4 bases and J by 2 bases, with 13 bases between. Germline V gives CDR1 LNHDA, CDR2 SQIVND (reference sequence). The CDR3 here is CASSTPRAYTDTQYF. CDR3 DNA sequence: TGTGCCAGTAGTACTCCCCGAGCCTACACAGATACGCAGTATTTT.

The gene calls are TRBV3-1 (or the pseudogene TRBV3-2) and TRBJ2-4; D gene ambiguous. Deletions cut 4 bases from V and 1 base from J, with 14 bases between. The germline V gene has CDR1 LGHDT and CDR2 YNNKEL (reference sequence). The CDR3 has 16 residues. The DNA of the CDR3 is TGTGCCAGCAGCCCTATGGCCCTCGGGGCCAAAAACATTCAGTACTTC. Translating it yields CASSPMALGAKNIQYF.

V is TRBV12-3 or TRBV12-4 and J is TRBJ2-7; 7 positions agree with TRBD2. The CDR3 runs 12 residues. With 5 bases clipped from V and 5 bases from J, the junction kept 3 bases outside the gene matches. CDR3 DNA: TGTGCCAGCAGTCACGGGGGGAACGAGCAGTACTTC. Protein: CASSHGGNEQYF.

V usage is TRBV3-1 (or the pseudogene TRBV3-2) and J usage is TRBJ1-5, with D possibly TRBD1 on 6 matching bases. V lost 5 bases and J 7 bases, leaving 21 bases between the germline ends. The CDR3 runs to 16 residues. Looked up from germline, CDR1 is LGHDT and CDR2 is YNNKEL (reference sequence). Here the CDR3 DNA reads TGTGCCAGCAGCGTCATGCCGACAGGTACGAGACAGCCCCAGCATTTT. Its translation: CASSVMPTGTRQPQHF.

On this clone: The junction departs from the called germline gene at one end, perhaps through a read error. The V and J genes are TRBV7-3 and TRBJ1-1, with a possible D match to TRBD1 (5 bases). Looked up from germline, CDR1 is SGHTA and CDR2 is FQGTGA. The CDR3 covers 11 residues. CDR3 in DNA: TGTGCCAGCAGCTACGTATGCCCAGGGATTTTT. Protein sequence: CASSYVCPGIF.

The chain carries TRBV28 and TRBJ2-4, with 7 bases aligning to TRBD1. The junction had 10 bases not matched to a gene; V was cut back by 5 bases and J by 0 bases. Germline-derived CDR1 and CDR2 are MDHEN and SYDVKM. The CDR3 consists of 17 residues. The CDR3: CASSLHRDRLAKNIQYF. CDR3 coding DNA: TGTGCCAGCAGTCTGCACCGGGACAGACTAGCCAAAAACATTCAGTACTTC.

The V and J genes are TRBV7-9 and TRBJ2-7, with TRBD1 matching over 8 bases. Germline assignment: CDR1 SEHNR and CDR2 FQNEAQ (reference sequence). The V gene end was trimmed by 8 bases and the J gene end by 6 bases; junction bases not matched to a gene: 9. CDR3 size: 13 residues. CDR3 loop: CASLGQGYTEQYF. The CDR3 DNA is TGTGCCAGCCTCGGACAGGGATATACCGAGCAGTACTTC.

In DNA, the CDR3 is TGTGCCAGCAGCCAAGTTCCGGTCACTGAAGCTTTCTTT. Translation gives CASSQVPVTEAFF. The V and J genes are TRBV3-1 (or the pseudogene TRBV3-2) and TRBJ1-1; no definite D call. CDR1 LGHDT and CDR2 YNNKEL come from the germline V gene (reference sequence). V was pared by 1 base and J by 4 bases, with 7 bases between. This CDR3 has 13 amino acids.

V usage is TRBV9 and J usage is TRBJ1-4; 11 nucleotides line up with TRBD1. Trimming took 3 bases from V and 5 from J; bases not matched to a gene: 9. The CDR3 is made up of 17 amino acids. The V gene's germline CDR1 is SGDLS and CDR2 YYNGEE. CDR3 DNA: TGTGCCAGCAGCGATGGGACAGGGGGACGGAAAAATGAAAAACTGTTTTTT. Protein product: CASSDGTGGRKNEKLFF.

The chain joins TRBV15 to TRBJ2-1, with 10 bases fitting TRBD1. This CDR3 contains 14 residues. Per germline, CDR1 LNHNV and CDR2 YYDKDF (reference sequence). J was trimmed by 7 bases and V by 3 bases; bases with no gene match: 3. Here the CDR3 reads CATSRTGGINEQFF. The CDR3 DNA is TGTGCCACCAGCAGGACAGGGGGCATTAATGAGCAGTTCTTC.

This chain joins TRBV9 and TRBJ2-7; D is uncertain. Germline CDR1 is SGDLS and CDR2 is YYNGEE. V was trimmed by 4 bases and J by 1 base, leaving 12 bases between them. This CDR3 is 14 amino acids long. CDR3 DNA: TGTGCCAGCAGCTCCAGCGACGGATCCTACGAGCAGTACTTC. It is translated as CASSSSDGSYEQYF. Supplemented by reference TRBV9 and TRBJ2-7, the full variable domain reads DSGVTQTPKHLITATGQRVTLRCSPRSGDLSVYWYQQSLDQGLQFLIQYYNGEERAKGNILERFSAQQFPDLHSELNLSSLELGDSALYFCASSSSDGSYEQYFGPGTRLTVT.

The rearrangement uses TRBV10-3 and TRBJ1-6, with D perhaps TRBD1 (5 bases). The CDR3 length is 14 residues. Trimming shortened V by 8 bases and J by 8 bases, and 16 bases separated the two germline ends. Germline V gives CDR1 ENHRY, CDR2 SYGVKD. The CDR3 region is CAIRTDRGYSPLHF. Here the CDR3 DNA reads TGTGCCATCCGTACCGACAGAGGCTATTCACCCCTCCACTTT.

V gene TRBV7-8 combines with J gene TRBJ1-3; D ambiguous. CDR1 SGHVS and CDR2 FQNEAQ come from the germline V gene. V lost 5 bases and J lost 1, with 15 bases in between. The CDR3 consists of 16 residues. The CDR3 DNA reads TGTGCCAGCAGCCGCGGCGGTACGGTATCTGGAAACACCATATATTTT. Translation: CASSRGGTVSGNTIYF.

CDR3 in amino acids: CASSQDPSVYTQYF. The CDR3 bases are TGCGCCAGCAGCCAAGATCCTTCCGTATATACGCAGTATTTT. The genes are TRBV4-1 and TRBJ2-3, with no clear D. This CDR3 has 14 residues. CDR1 is MGHRA and CDR2 is YSYEKL in the germline V gene. Trimming took off 0 bases at V and 7 bases at J, with 11 bases between the two ends.

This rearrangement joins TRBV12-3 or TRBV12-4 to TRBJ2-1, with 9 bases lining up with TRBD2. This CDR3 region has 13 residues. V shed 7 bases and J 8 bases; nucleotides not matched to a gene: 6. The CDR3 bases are TGTGCCAGCAATCCGGGACTAGCTGATGAGCAGTTCTTC. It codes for CASNPGLADEQFF.

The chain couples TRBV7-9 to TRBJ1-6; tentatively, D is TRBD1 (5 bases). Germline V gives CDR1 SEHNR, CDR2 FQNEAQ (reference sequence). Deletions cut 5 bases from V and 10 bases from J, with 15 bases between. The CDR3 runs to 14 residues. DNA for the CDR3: TGTGCCAGCAGCCACAAGGCGGGGGACTCACCCCTCCACTTT. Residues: CASSHKAGDSPLHF.